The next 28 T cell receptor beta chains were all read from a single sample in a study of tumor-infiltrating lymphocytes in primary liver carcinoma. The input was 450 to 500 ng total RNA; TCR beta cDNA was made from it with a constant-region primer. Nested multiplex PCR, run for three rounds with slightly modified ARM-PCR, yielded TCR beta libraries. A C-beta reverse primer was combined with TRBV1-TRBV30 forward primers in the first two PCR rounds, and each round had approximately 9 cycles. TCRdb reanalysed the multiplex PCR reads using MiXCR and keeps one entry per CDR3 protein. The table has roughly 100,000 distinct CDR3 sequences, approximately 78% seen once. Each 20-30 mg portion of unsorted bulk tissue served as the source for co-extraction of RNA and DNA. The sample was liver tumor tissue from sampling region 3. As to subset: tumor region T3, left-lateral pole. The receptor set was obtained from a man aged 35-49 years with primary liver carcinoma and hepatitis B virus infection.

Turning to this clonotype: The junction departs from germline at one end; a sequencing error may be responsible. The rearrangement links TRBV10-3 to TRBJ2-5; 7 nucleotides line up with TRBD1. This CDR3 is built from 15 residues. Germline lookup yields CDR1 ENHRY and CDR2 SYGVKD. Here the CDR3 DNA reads TGTGCCATCAGTGATTCGTGGGGTCAGGGGGAGACCCAGCACTTC. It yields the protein CAISDSWGQGETQHF.

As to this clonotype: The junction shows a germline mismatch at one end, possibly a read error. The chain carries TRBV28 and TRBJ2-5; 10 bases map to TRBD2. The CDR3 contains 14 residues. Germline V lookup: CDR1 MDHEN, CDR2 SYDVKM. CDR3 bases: TGTGCCAGGAGCTCGACTAGCGGGTTTGAGACCCAGTATTTC. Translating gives CARSSTSGFETQYF. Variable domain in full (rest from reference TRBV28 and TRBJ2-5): DVKVTQSSRYLVKRTGEKVFLECVQDMDHENMFWYRQDPGLGLRLIYFSYDVKMKEKGDIPEGYSVSREKKERFSLILESASTNQTSMYLCARSSTSGFETQYFGPGTRLLVL.

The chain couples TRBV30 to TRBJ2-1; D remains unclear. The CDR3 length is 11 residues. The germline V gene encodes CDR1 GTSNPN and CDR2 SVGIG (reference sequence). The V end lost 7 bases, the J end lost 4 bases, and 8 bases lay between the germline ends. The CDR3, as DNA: TGTGCCTTTGTGGAATACAATGAGCAGTTCTTC. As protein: CAFVEYNEQFF.

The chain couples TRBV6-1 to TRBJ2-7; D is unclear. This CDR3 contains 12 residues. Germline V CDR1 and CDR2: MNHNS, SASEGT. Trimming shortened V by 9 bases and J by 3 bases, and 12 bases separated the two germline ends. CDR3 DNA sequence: TGTGCCAGAAATGAGGCCTACTACGAGCAGTACTTC. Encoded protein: CARNEAYYEQYF.

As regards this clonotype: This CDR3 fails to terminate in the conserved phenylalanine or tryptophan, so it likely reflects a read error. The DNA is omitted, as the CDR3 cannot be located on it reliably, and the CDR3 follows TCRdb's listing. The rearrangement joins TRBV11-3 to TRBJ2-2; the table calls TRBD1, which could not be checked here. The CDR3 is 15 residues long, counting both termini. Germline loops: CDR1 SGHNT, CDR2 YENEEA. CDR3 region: CASSLATGGTGELFS.

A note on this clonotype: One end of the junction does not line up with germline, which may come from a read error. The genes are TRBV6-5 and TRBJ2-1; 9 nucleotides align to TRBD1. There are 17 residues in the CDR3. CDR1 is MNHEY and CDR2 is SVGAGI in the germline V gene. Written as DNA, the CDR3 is TGTACCAGCTGTGACCGATCCGGGACAGGGCTATGCAATGAGCAGTTCTTC. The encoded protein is CTSCDRSGTGLCNEQFF.

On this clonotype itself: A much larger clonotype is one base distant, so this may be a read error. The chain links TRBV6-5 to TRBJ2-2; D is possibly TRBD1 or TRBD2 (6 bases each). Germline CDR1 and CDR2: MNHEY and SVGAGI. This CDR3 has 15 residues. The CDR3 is CASSYRGLRTGELSF. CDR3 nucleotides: TGTGCCAGCAGTTACCGGGGGCTGAGGACCGGGGAGCTGTCTTTT.

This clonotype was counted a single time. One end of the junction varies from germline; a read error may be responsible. CDR3 sequence reads: CSVHPGLYNEQFF. CDR3 DNA: TGTAGCGTCCATCCGGGGCTCTACAATGAGCAGTTCTTC. The rearrangement links TRBV29-1 to TRBJ2-1; D may correspond to TRBD1 or TRBD2 (5 bases each). Germline CDR1 SQVTM, CDR2 ANQGSEA. This CDR3 comprises 13 residues.

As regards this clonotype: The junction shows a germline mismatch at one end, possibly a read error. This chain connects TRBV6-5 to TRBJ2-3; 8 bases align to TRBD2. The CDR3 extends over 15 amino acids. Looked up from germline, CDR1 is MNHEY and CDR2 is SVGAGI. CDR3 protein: CASSLSTGGSDRQYF. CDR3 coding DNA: TGTGCCAGCAGTCTCTCGACGGGAGGGTCTGATAGGCAGTATTTT.

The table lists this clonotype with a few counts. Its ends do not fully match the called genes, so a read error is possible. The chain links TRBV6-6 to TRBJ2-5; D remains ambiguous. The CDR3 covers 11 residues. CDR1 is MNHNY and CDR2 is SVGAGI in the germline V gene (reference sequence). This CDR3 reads CASSPQVTQYF. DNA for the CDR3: TGTGCCAGCAGTCCTCAAGTGACCCAATACTTC.

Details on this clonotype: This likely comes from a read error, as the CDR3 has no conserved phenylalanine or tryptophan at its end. DNA for the CDR3: TGTGCCAGCAGTTTTTTTAGCGGCGAGCAGTTCTCC. Its protein is CASSFFSGEQFS. This chain connects TRBV6-2 or TRBV6-3 to TRBJ2-1, with TRBD2 as a possible D gene (6 bases). This CDR3 spans 12 amino acids. Trimming cost V 4 bases and J 10 bases, with 11 bases left between them. Per germline, CDR1 MNHEY and CDR2 SVGEGT.

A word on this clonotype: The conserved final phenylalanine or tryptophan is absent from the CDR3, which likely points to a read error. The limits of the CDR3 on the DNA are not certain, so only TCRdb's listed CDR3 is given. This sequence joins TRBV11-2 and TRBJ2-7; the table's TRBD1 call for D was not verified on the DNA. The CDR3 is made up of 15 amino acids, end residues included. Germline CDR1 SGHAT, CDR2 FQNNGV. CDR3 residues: CASSLQWTGETEEYS.

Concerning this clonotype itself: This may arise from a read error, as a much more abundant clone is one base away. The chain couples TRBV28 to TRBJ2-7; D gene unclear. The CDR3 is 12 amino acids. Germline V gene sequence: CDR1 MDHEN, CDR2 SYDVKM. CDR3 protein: CAGSSPFYEQYF. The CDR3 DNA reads TGTGCCGGCAGTTCACCCTTCTACGAGCAGTACTTC.

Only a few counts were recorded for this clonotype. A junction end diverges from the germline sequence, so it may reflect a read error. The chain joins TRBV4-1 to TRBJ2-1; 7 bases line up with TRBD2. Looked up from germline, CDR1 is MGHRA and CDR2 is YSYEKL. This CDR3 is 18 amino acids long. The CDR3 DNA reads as TGCGCCAGCAGCCAAGTGGATCTCGGGCTAGCGGACTACAATAAGCAGTTCTTC. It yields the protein CASSQVDLGLADYNKQFF.

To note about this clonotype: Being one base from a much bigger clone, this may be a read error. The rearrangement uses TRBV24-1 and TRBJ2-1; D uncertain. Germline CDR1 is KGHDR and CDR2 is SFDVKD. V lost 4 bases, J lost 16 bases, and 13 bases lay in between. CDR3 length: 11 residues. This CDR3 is CATSDSVNFFF. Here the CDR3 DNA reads TGTGCCACCAGTGACTCCGTAAATTTCTTCTTC.

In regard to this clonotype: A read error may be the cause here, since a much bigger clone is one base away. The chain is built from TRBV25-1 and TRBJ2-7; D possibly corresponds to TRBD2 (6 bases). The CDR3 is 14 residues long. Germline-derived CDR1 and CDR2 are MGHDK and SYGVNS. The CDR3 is CTSSVGLVRGEQYF. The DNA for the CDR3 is TGTACCAGCAGTGTCGGACTCGTCCGGGGGGAGCAGTACTTC.

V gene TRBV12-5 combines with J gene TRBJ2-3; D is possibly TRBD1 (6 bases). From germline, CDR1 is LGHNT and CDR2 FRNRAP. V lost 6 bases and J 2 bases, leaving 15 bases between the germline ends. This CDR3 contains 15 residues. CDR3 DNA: TGTGCTAGTGGCTTGCAACAGGGTCCCACAGATACGCAGTATTTT. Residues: CASGLQQGPTDTQYF.

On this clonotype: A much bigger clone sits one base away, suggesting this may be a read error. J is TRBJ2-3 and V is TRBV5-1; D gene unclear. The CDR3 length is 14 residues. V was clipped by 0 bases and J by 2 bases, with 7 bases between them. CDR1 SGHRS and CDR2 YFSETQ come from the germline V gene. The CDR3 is CASSLGYITDTQYF. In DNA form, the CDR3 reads TGCGCCAGCAGCTTGGGATATATCACAGATACGCAGTATTTT.

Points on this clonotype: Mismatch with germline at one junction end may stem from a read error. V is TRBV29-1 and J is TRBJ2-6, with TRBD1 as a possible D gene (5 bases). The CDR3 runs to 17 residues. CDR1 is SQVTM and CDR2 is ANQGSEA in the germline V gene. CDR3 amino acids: CSDEDTPQNTGANILTF. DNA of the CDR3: TGCAGCGATGAAGACACCCCGCAGAATACTGGGGCCAACATCCTGACTTTC.

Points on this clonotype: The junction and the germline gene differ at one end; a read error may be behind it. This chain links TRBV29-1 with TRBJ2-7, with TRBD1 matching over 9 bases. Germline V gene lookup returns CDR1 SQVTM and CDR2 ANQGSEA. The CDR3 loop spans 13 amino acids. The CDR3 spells CNVHRQGGYVQYF. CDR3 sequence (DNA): TGCAACGTTCATCGACAGGGGGGGTACGTGCAGTACTTC.

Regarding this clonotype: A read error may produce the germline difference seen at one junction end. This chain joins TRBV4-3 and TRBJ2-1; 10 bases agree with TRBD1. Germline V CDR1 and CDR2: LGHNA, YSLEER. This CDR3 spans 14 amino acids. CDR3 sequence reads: CASSLDRGGNEESF. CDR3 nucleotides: TGCGCCAGCAGCCTGGACAGGGGGGGGAATGAGGAGTCCTTC.

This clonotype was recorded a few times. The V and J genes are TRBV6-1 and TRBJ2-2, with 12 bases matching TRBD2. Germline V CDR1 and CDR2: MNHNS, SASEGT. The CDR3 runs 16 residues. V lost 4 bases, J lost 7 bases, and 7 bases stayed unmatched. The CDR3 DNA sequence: TGTGCCAGCAGTGTGTCTAGCGGGAGGGCTGGCGGGGAGCTGTTTTTT. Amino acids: CASSVSSGRAGGELFF.

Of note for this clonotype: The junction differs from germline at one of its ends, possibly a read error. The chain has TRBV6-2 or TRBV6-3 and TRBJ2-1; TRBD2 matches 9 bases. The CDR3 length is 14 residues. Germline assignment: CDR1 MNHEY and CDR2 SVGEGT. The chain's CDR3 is CASNYSREGHKQFF. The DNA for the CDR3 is TGTGCCAGCAATTACTCGCGGGAGGGCCATAAGCAGTTCTTC.

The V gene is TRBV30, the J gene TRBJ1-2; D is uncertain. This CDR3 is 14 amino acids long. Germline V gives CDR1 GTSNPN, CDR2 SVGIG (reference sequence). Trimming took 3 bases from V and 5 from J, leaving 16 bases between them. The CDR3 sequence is CAWRVSRRGYGYTF. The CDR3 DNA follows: TGTGCCTGGAGGGTTTCTAGGCGGGGTTATGGCTACACCTTC.

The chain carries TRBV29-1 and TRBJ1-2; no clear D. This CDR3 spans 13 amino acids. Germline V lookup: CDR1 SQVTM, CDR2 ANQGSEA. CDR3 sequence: CSVRYTRDYGYTF. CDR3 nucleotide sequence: TGCAGTGTTCGGTACACAAGGGATTATGGCTACACCTTC.

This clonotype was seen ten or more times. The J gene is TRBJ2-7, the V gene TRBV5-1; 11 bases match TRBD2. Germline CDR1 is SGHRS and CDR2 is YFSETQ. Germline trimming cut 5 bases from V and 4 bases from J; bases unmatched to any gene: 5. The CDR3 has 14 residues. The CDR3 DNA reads TGCGCCAGCAGGGCCGGGACTAGCGGTTACGAGCAGTACTTC. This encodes CASRAGTSGYEQYF.

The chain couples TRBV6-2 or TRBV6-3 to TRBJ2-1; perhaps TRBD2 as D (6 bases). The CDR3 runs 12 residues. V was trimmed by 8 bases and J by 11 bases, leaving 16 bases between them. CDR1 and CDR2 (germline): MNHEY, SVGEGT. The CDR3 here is CASSDYYHKQFF. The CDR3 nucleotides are TGTGCCAGCTCGGACTACTACCATAAGCAGTTCTTC.

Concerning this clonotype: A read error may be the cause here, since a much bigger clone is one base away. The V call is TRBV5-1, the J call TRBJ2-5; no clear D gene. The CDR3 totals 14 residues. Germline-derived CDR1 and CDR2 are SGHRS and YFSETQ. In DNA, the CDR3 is TGCGCCAGCAACTTGGAAGCTGGTCGGGAGACCCAGTACTTC. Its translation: CASNLEAGRETQYF.